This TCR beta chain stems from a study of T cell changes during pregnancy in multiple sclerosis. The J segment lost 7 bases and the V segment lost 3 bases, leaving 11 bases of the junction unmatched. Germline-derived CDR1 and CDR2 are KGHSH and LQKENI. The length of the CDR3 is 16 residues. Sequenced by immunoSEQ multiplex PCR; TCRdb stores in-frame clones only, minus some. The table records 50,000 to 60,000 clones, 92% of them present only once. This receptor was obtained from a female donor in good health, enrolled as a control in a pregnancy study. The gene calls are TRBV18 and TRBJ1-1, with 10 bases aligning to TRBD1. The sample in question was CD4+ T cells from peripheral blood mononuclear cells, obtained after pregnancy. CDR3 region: CASSPIGTGERSEAFF. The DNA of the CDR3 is TGTGCCAGCTCACCTATAGGGACAGGGGAGAGGAGTGAAGCTTTCTTT.